The 27 T cell receptor beta chains given below trace back to one sample, sequenced in a study of blood T cell repertoires in COVID-19. Libraries were prepared by immunoSEQ multiplex PCR; TCRdb keeps only in-frame clonotypes and omits some of them. This sample has roughly 60,000 clones, with about 75% found just once. The sequenced sample was peripheral blood. These receptors all come from a human donor in a cohort sampled during active COVID-19.

The chain joins TRBV15 to TRBJ1-1, with a tentative D call TRBD1 (6 bases). Germline loops: CDR1 LNHNV, CDR2 YYDKDF (reference sequence). CDR3 length equals 17 residues. Trimming took off 1 base at V and 0 bases at J, with 15 bases between the two ends. The CDR3 DNA is TGTGCCACCAGCAGAGCAGGCTGGGGGGGGCTGAACACTGAAGCTTTCTTT. It yields the protein CATSRAGWGGLNTEAFF.

This chain joins TRBV19 and TRBJ1-5, with 10 bases lining up with TRBD1. This CDR3 spans 16 amino acids. The V segment lost 4 bases and the J segment 4 bases; nucleotides outside the gene matches: 7. Germline assignment: CDR1 LNHDA and CDR2 SQIVND (reference sequence). The CDR3 spells CASSKPGQGMNQPQHF. CDR3 sequence (DNA): TGTGCCAGTAGTAAACCGGGACAGGGGATGAATCAGCCCCAGCATTTT.

The count of this clone is one. This chain joins TRBV10-2 and TRBJ1-1; 9 bases fit TRBD1. From germline, CDR1 is WSHSY and CDR2 SAAADI. The CDR3 has 13 residues. After removal of 3 bases from V and 10 bases from J, the junction contained 6 bases not matched to a gene. For the CDR3, the DNA is TGCGCCAGCAGTGATCCGGACAGGGGTGGAGCTTTCTTT. This encodes CASSDPDRGGAFF.

J is TRBJ1-1 and V is TRBV4-3; no clear D gene. V lost 0 bases to trimming and J lost 4 bases, with 15 bases between them. The germline V gene has CDR1 LGHNA and CDR2 YSLEER. The CDR3 spans 16 residues. The CDR3 protein is CASSQDLGVRVTEAFF. As DNA, the CDR3 is TGCGCCAGCAGCCAAGATCTTGGAGTCAGAGTCACTGAAGCTTTCTTT.

In this sample, this clone turned up once. The gene calls are TRBV4-1 and TRBJ2-1; the match to TRBD2 covers 8 bases. This CDR3 is built from 16 residues. Trimming at V came to 4 bases and at J to 5 bases, leaving 10 bases not matched to a gene. Germline loops: CDR1 MGHRA, CDR2 YSYEKL. In DNA form, the CDR3 reads TGCGCCAGCAGCCCCACCGGCACTAGCGGAGACAATGAGCAGTTCTTC. Translation: CASSPTGTSGDNEQFF.

CDR3 in DNA: TGTGCCAGCACCGAAACAGGGGGAAATGGAAACACCATATATTTT. The encoded protein is CASTETGGNGNTIYF. The chain is built from TRBV2 and TRBJ1-3; 8 bases agree with TRBD1. Germline assignment: CDR1 SNHLY and CDR2 FYNNEI. Trimming at V came to 7 bases and at J to 3 bases, leaving 8 bases not matched to a gene. The CDR3 spans 15 residues.

The rearrangement uses TRBV28 and TRBJ2-7, with TRBD1 matching over 9 bases. From germline, CDR1 is MDHEN and CDR2 SYDVKM. The CDR3 sequence is 14 residues long. Trimming took 7 bases from V and 1 from J; bases not matched to a gene: 5. The CDR3 coding sequence is TGTGCCAGCAAAGACAGGGGGAATTCCTACGAGCAGTACTTC. Translating it yields CASKDRGNSYEQYF.

This clone occurred a few times. The chain recombines TRBV6-5 with TRBJ2-7; tentative D call: TRBD1 (6 bases). V was clipped by 0 bases and J by 0 bases, with 9 bases between them. The CDR3 spans 15 residues. The germline CDR1 and CDR2 sequences are MNHEY and SVGAGI. CDR3 sequence (DNA): TGTGCCAGCAGTTACTCTTGGGGGCCCTCCTACGAGCAGTACTTC. Translation gives CASSYSWGPSYEQYF.

This chain joins TRBV4-2 and TRBJ2-1; D may be TRBD2 (7 bases). CDR1 and CDR2 (germline): LGHNA, YNFKEQ. Trimming removed 4 bases at V and 0 bases at J, with 10 bases between. The CDR3 is 15 residues long. DNA of the CDR3: TGTGCCAGCAGCCCGGGGGGCCGCTCCTACAATGAGCAGTTCTTC. Amino acid sequence: CASSPGGRSYNEQFF.

J is TRBJ1-4 and V is TRBV6-6; perhaps TRBD1 as D (6 bases). Trimming stripped 8 bases from V and 4 bases from J, with 14 bases between. Germline V gene sequence: CDR1 MNHNY, CDR2 SVGAGI (reference sequence). This CDR3 is built from 14 residues. The CDR3 DNA sequence: TGTGCCAGCTCCCGGGGGGCGGTTAATGAAAAACTGTTTTTT. Residues: CASSRGAVNEKLFF.

This chain uses TRBV2 with TRBJ2-2; TRBD2 aligns across 10 bases. Germline loops: CDR1 SNHLY, CDR2 FYNNEI. After removal of 7 bases from V and 3 bases from J, the junction contained 5 bases not matched to a gene. This CDR3 comprises 15 residues. DNA of the CDR3: TGTGCCAGCACCAGCGGGAGGGGGTACACCGGGGAGCTGTTTTTT. As protein: CASTSGRGYTGELFF.

The rearrangement joins TRBV12-3 or TRBV12-4 to TRBJ2-3; D is unresolved. CDR3 size: 13 residues. Trimming pared 2 bases from V and 4 bases from J, leaving 7 bases between. In DNA form, the CDR3 reads TGTGCCAGCAGTTTATCCAGTCCAGATACGCAGTATTTT. Its protein product is CASSLSSPDTQYF.

This rearrangement joins TRBV2 to TRBJ2-7, with 8 bases lining up with TRBD1. Germline V gives CDR1 SNHLY, CDR2 FYNNEI. The V gene end was trimmed by 6 bases and the J gene end by 6 bases; junction bases not matched to a gene: 4. The CDR3 loop spans 12 amino acids. The CDR3 bases are TGTGCCAGCAGGGGACAGGTGGGCGAGCAGTACTTC. It specifies CASRGQVGEQYF.

The rearrangement joins TRBV18 to TRBJ2-5; 11 nucleotides align to TRBD1. CDR1 and CDR2 from the germline V gene are KGHSH and LQKENI. The V and J ends lost 3 bases and 5 bases, in that order; junction bases with no gene match: 5. The CDR3 covers 15 residues. The CDR3 bases are TGTGCCAGCTCACCCGGGACAGGGGGTCGGGAGACCCAGTACTTC. Translation gives CASSPGTGGRETQYF.

A note on this clone: At one end, the junction sequence differs from germline, possibly due to a read error. This chain links TRBV12-3 or TRBV12-4 with TRBJ2-1; no clear D. This CDR3 is built from 12 residues. The CDR3 loop is CASSLMRVRQIF. For the CDR3, the DNA is TGTGCCAGCAGTTTAATGCGCGTGCGGCAGATCTTC.

The chain recombines TRBV3-1 (or the pseudogene TRBV3-2) with TRBJ1-6; tentatively, D is TRBD1 (6 bases). The CDR3 totals 16 residues. CDR1 LGHDT and CDR2 YNNKEL come from the germline V gene (reference sequence). The ends were cut back, 4 bases at V and 3 bases at J, with 13 bases in the middle. The CDR3 sequence is CASSPRPGHYNSPLHF. The CDR3 nucleotides read TGTGCCAGCAGCCCACGCCCGGGACACTATAATTCACCCCTCCACTTT.

The chain links TRBV30 to TRBJ2-7; tentatively, D is TRBD2 (6 bases). This CDR3 is built from 13 residues. The V gene lost 0 bases and the J gene lost 1 base, with 7 bases spanning the gap. Germline CDR1 GTSNPN, CDR2 SVGIG (reference sequence). As DNA, the CDR3 is TGTGCCTGGAGTGTTGCGGGGTCCTACGAGCAGTACTTC. It yields the protein CAWSVAGSYEQYF.

This clone was observed a handful of times. The J gene is TRBJ2-2, the V gene TRBV6-2 or TRBV6-3; perhaps TRBD1 as D (5 bases). The ends were cut back, 1 base at V and 0 bases at J, with 9 bases in the middle. This CDR3 spans 16 amino acids. Germline V lookup: CDR1 MNHEY, CDR2 SVGEGT. The CDR3 nucleotides are TGTGCCAGCAGTTACTGGACACCTACGAACACCGGGGAGCTGTTTTTT. It codes for CASSYWTPTNTGELFF.

This chain connects TRBV2 to TRBJ1-4, with D possibly being TRBD1 (5 bases). CDR1 and CDR2 from the germline V gene are SNHLY and FYNNEI. This CDR3 comprises 14 residues. Trimming pared 7 bases from V and 1 base from J, leaving 10 bases between. The CDR3 coding sequence is TGTGCCAGCAAGACGACAGTAACTAATGAAAAACTGTTTTTT. It translates to CASKTTVTNEKLFF.

This chain connects TRBV3-1 (or the pseudogene TRBV3-2) to TRBJ2-5, with unresolved D. The V gene lost 1 base and the J gene lost 1 base, with 7 bases spanning the gap. The CDR3 is made up of 14 amino acids. CDR1 and CDR2 (germline): LGHDT, YNNKEL (reference sequence). The DNA of the CDR3 is TGTGCCAGCAGCCAAGGGTTAGCCCAAGAGACCCAGTACTTC. It specifies CASSQGLAQETQYF.

This chain links TRBV14 with TRBJ2-3; D not resolved. Trimming removed 0 bases from V and 1 base from J, with 8 bases in between. The CDR3 is made up of 15 amino acids. From germline, CDR1 is SGHDN and CDR2 FVKESK. CDR3 residues: CASSQDRYRTDTQYF. The DNA of the CDR3 is TGTGCCAGCAGCCAAGACAGGTACCGCACAGATACGCAGTATTTT.

V gene TRBV6-6 combines with J gene TRBJ2-1, with TRBD2 matching over 7 bases. CDR3 size: 15 residues. The V gene's germline CDR1 is MNHNY and CDR2 SVGAGI (reference sequence). With 10 bases clipped from V and 7 bases from J, the junction kept 16 bases outside the gene matches. CDR3: CATAGYGRTPNEQFF. CDR3 coding DNA: TGTGCCACCGCCGGTTACGGGAGGACCCCTAATGAGCAGTTCTTC.

The J gene is TRBJ1-1, the V gene TRBV18; D possibly corresponds to TRBD1 (5 bases). CDR1 is KGHSH, CDR2 LQKENI, per germline. Between the trimmed V and J ends, which lost 6 bases and 7 bases, there was a span of 15 bases. The CDR3 sequence is 13 residues long. CDR3 in amino acids: CASSRPGRGEAFF. The CDR3 DNA is TGTGCCAGCTCCCGTCCGGGGCGGGGTGAAGCTTTCTTT.

V gene TRBV18 combines with J gene TRBJ1-5, with a possible D match to TRBD1 (5 bases). V dropped 6 bases and J dropped 5 bases, with 11 bases sitting between them. The CDR3 is 13 residues long. The V gene's germline CDR1 is KGHSH and CDR2 LQKENI. Here the CDR3 reads CASSGLSDQPQHF. The CDR3 DNA reads as TGTGCCAGCTCGGGGCTCAGCGATCAGCCCCAGCATTTT.

This rearrangement joins TRBV28 to TRBJ2-1, with 11 positions matching TRBD2. The CDR3 extends over 15 amino acids. CDR1 and CDR2 (germline): MDHEN, SYDVKM. Trimming removed 7 bases from V and 7 bases from J; junction bases left unmatched: 9. The CDR3: CASIPGLAVSNEQFF. As DNA, the CDR3 is TGTGCCAGCATCCCGGGACTAGCGGTTTCTAATGAGCAGTTCTTC. Full variable domain (rest looked up from reference TRBV28 and TRBJ2-1): DVKVTQSSRYLVKRTGEKVFLECVQDMDHENMFWYRQDPGLGLRLIYFSYDVKMKEKGDIPEGYSVSREKKERFSLILESASTNQTSMYLCASIPGLAVSNEQFFGPGTRLTVL.

The rearrangement joins TRBV5-1 to TRBJ1-4; tentatively, D is TRBD1 (5 bases). Looked up from germline, CDR1 is SGHRS and CDR2 is YFSETQ. This CDR3 has 15 residues. Trimming left V 5 bases short and J 10 bases short, with 21 bases between. In nucleotides, the CDR3 is TGCGCCAGCAGTCTGGACGGAAGGCCGGGGGGAAAACTGTTTTTT. It is translated as CASSLDGRPGGKLFF.

V and J are TRBV4-1 and TRBJ2-1; no clear D gene. CDR1 is MGHRA, CDR2 YSYEKL, per germline. The CDR3 totals 12 residues. The V end lost 3 bases, the J end lost 5 bases, and 5 bases lay between the germline ends. The CDR3 protein is CASSHIDNEQFF. The CDR3 bases are TGCGCCAGCAGCCATATCGACAATGAGCAGTTCTTC.